This T cell receptor (beta chain) was recorded in a study of CD8 T cells in ankylosing spondylitis. Findings of the study overall: A subset of motif variants has previously been described in the synovial fluid and blood of reactive arthritis.

V was shortened by 0 bases and J by 4 bases, with 8 bases between the two germline ends. Germline V lookup: CDR1 SQVTM, CDR2 ANQGSEA. The CDR3 is 13 amino acids. The count of this clonotype is one. Its target is unknown. Scientists made TCR beta libraries using quantitative 5'-RACE with molecular barcodes. TCRdb re-called the 5' RACE reads through MiXCR, storing one row per CDR3 protein. The table has a few hundred thousand distinct CDR3 sequences, approximately 22% seen once. The rearrangement links TRBV29-1 to TRBJ2-3; D might be TRBD1 (6 bases). This TCR was sampled from a male donor with ankylosing spondylitis or in good health (not recorded which). Sample: blood, either unsorted or a sorted T cell fraction (not recorded which). The CDR3 bases are TGCAGCGTTGAAGAAGAGGGGGCAGATACGCAGTATTTT. It codes for CSVEEEGADTQYF.